This passage covers 21 T cell receptor beta chains from one sample sequenced in a study of low-dose radiotherapy and immunotherapy resistance in tumors. TRAV and TRBV primers primed cDNA for both TCRalpha and TCRbeta. TCR amplification used 20 PCR cycles, a constant-region primer and a V-primer adapter. TCRdb analysed the reads with MiXCR anew, one entry per CDR3 protein. The sample has more than 45,000 distinct CDR3 sequences, 20% to 25% seen once. Stated time point: before trial treatment. This specimen was PBMCs, taken before treatment. Every receptor here comes from a male donor with prostate cancer.

This clonotype has at least ten counts. The chain recombines TRBV28 with TRBJ2-2; 12 positions match TRBD2. This CDR3 has 16 residues. CDR1 is MDHEN, CDR2 SYDVKM, per germline. V was pared by 5 bases and J by 3 bases, with 4 bases of the junction left unmatched. This chain's CDR3 is CASSRLAGVHTGELFF. DNA of the CDR3: TGTGCCAGCAGTCGACTAGCGGGAGTTCACACCGGGGAGCTGTTTTTT.

The chain combines TRBV20-1 with TRBJ2-2; 11 nucleotides agree with TRBD2. There are 17 residues in the CDR3. Per germline, CDR1 DFQATT and CDR2 SNEGSKA (reference sequence). V was clipped by 3 bases and J by 4 bases; unmatched bases: 10. Here the CDR3 DNA reads TGCAGTGCTAGTCCGTCTAGCGGGGGGCTAACCACCGGGGAGCTGTTTTTT. Its translation is CSASPSSGGLTTGELFF.

The V call is TRBV20-1, the J call TRBJ2-3; the match to TRBD2 covers 8 bases. CDR1 is DFQATT, CDR2 SNEGSKA, per germline (reference sequence). J gave up 4 bases and V 5 bases, and 11 bases lay outside the gene matches. This CDR3 contains 15 residues. CDR3 in DNA: TGCAGTGCTGGAGTTGGCGGGAGGTACCCAGATACGCAGTATTTT. This encodes CSAGVGGRYPDTQYF.

This clonotype was observed once. This chain joins TRBV24-1 and TRBJ2-5; D is undetermined. Trimming removed 4 bases at V and 0 bases at J, with 8 bases between. This CDR3 spans 14 amino acids. Germline V CDR1 and CDR2: KGHDR, SFDVKD. CDR3 in DNA: TGTGCCACCAGTGAGGGTGGGCACCAAGAGACCCAGTACTTC. As protein: CATSEGGHQETQYF.

This clonotype was recorded many times. This chain joins TRBV7-2 and TRBJ2-7; D might be TRBD1 (5 bases). This CDR3 comprises 16 residues. Trimming took off 1 base at V and 4 bases at J, with 17 bases between the two ends. The germline V gene has CDR1 SGHTA and CDR2 FQGNSA. The CDR3 nucleotides are TGTGCCAGCAGCTTAGTCCCTGACAGCCTCCGGTACGAGCAGTACTTC. Translating it yields CASSLVPDSLRYEQYF. The complete variable domain, with remaining parts taken from reference TRBV7-2 and TRBJ2-7, reads GAGVSQSPSNKVTEKGKDVELRCDPISGHTALYWYRQSLGQGLEFLIYFQGNSAPDKSGLPSDRFSAERTGGSVSTLTIQRTQQEDSAVYLCASSLVPDSLRYEQYFGPGTRLTVT.

This clonotype was observed at least ten times. This sequence joins TRBV28 and TRBJ2-7; no definite D call. The CDR3 covers 12 residues. Per germline, CDR1 MDHEN and CDR2 SYDVKM. Deletions cut 5 bases from V and 2 bases from J, with 7 bases between. CDR3 residues: CASSSSTYEQYF. The DNA of the CDR3 is TGTGCCAGCAGTAGCTCAACCTACGAGCAGTACTTC.

This clonotype was seen many times. The chain joins TRBV11-2 to TRBJ1-6; a weak D match, TRBD1 (6 bases). Germline lookup yields CDR1 SGHAT and CDR2 FQNNGV. V was cut by 5 bases and J by 9 bases, with 14 bases left in between. This CDR3 is built from 14 residues. CDR3 DNA sequence: TGTGCCAGCAGCCACCTACAGGGAGGTTCACCCCTCCACTTT. Its protein is CASSHLQGGSPLHF.

This clonotype was seen at least ten times. The chain employs TRBV20-1 and TRBJ2-7, with 16 bases lining up with TRBD2. The trim removed 6 bases at V and 7 bases at J, leaving 6 bases unmatched. Germline CDR1 and CDR2: DFQATT and SNEGSKA (reference sequence). The CDR3 sequence is 14 residues long. CDR3 nucleotide sequence: TGCAGTGCCCCTCCGGGACTAGCGGGAGGGGAGCAGTACTTC. As protein: CSAPPGLAGGEQYF.

V and J are TRBV19 and TRBJ1-4, with unresolved D. This CDR3 region has 14 residues. Per germline, CDR1 LNHDA and CDR2 SQIVND (reference sequence). Trimming removed 5 bases from V and 6 bases from J, with 13 bases in between. CDR3 residues: CASSLLGSYEKLFF. CDR3 bases: TGTGCCAGTAGTCTTCTTGGAAGCTATGAAAAACTGTTTTTT.

This rearrangement joins TRBV18 to TRBJ2-7; no clear D. The germline V and J ends were trimmed by 2 bases and 0 bases, with 8 bases remaining between them. This CDR3 is 14 amino acids long. The V gene's germline CDR1 is KGHSH and CDR2 LQKENI. The CDR3: CASSPSYSSYEQYF. CDR3 DNA sequence: TGTGCCAGCTCACCATCGTACAGCTCCTACGAGCAGTACTTC.

This clonotype showed up many times. CDR3 region: CASSVAASRDTQYF. The CDR3 DNA reads TGTGCCAGCAGCGTAGCAGCCAGCCGGGATACGCAGTATTTT. The chain uses TRBV9 and TRBJ2-3; D call uncertain. V was cut by 0 bases and J by 6 bases, with 11 bases left in between. CDR3 length equals 14 residues. The V gene's germline CDR1 is SGDLS and CDR2 YYNGEE.

The chain carries TRBV9 and TRBJ2-1, with D maybe TRBD1 (5 bases). The germline V gene encodes CDR1 SGDLS and CDR2 YYNGEE. The ends were cut back, 4 bases at V and 7 bases at J, with 12 bases in the middle. The length of the CDR3 is 13 residues. The CDR3 is CASSSSPGNEQFF. The CDR3, as DNA: TGTGCCAGCAGCTCATCCCCAGGGAATGAGCAGTTCTTC.

A few counts support this clonotype. CDR3 residues: CASSPGTGKEQYF. The DNA for the CDR3 is TGCGCCAGCAGCCCTGGGACAGGGAAAGAGCAGTACTTC. The V call is TRBV5-1, the J call TRBJ2-7; 9 bases are a match to TRBD1. Germline V lookup: CDR1 SGHRS, CDR2 YFSETQ. With 4 bases clipped from V and 7 bases from J, the junction kept 6 bases outside the gene matches. The CDR3 sequence is 13 residues long.

With respect to this clonotype: It is likely a read error: a sequence one base away is far more abundant. The V gene is TRBV5-5, the J gene TRBJ2-7, with 7 bases matching TRBD2. The germline gives CDR1 SGHKS, CDR2 YYEKEE (reference sequence). The CDR3 extends over 14 amino acids. The J segment lost 7 bases and the V segment lost 4 bases, leaving 11 bases of the junction unmatched. CDR3 region: CASSGGSMLNEQYF. In DNA, the CDR3 is TGTGCCAGCAGCGGCGGGAGCATGCTCAATGAGCAGTACTTC.

At least ten counts were recorded for this clonotype. The genes are TRBV20-1 and TRBJ2-2; the match to TRBD1 covers 7 bases. Germline CDR1 reads DFQATT; CDR2 reads SNEGSKA (reference sequence). V lost 3 bases, J lost 6 bases, and 13 bases stayed unmatched. The CDR3 length is 16 residues. CDR3 nucleotides: TGCAGTGCTAGGGCCAGACAGGGTATCGTCCCCGGGGAGCTGTTTTTT. It is translated as CSARARQGIVPGELFF.

This clonotype was observed many times. J is TRBJ2-3 and V is TRBV23-1, with D perhaps TRBD1 (6 bases). TRBV23-1 is reported as an ORF; its role is uncertain. Trimming cost V 11 bases and J 3 bases, with 15 bases left between them. This CDR3 comprises 13 residues. Written as DNA, the CDR3 is TGCGCCGAAACAGGGTCGGGAACAGATACGCAGTATTTT. It yields the protein CAETGSGTDTQYF.

This clonotype came up many times. The chain recombines TRBV27 with TRBJ2-7; no reliable D call. V dropped 6 bases and J dropped 2 bases, with 8 bases sitting between them. CDR3 length equals 12 residues. The germline CDR1 and CDR2 sequences are MNHEY and SMNVEV (reference sequence). The CDR3: CASRGPTYEQYF. In DNA, the CDR3 is TGTGCCAGCAGGGGCCCCACCTACGAGCAGTACTTC.

This clonotype was seen repeatedly, ten times or more. The chain combines TRBV29-1 with TRBJ2-7, with 14 positions matching TRBD2. The CDR3 length is 16 residues. V was pared by 6 bases and J by 5 bases, with 12 bases of the junction left unmatched. Germline-derived CDR1 and CDR2 are SQVTM and ANQGSEA. The CDR3: CSVRPGTSGSTHEQYF. Here the CDR3 DNA reads TGCAGCGTCAGACCCGGGACTAGCGGGAGCACCCACGAGCAGTACTTC.

This clonotype was counted many times. The chain recombines TRBV28 with TRBJ2-1; possible D gene TRBD1, 5 bases. V was cut by 3 bases and J by 9 bases, with 18 bases left in between. Germline values: CDR1 MDHEN, CDR2 SYDVKM. This CDR3 contains 15 residues. The CDR3 protein is CASSFPRTGVTEQFF. CDR3 bases: TGTGCCAGCAGTTTTCCGCGTACAGGAGTAACTGAGCAGTTCTTC.

The J gene is TRBJ2-2, the V gene TRBV19, with D possibly TRBD1 on 5 matching bases. Germline V gives CDR1 LNHDA, CDR2 SQIVND (reference sequence). V dropped 2 bases and J dropped 4 bases, with 11 bases sitting between them. The CDR3 sequence is 15 residues long. The CDR3 loop is CASSILRGSTGELFF. Here the CDR3 DNA reads TGTGCCAGTAGTATATTAAGGGGAAGCACCGGGGAGCTGTTTTTT.

This clonotype has ten or more counts. The V gene is TRBV5-1, the J gene TRBJ2-7, with 8 bases fitting TRBD2. CDR1 SGHRS and CDR2 YFSETQ come from the germline V gene. The CDR3 loop spans 15 amino acids. V lost 4 bases and J lost 5; bases outside the gene matches: 11. The CDR3 bases are TGCGCCAGCAGCCGTCCTTCGGGAGGGCCAAACGAGCAGTACTTC. This codes for CASSRPSGGPNEQYF.